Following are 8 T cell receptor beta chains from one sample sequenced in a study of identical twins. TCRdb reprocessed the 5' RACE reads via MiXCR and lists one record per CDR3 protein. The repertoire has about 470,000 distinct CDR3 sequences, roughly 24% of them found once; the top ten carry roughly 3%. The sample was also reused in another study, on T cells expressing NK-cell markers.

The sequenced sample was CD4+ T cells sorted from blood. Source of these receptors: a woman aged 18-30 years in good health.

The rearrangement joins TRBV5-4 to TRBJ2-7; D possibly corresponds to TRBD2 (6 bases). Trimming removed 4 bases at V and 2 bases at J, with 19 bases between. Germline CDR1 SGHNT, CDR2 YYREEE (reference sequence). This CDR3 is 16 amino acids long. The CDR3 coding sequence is TGTGCCAGCAGCGTCGGTCGCGGAGGGAGGACCTACGAGCAGTACTTC. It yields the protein CASSVGRGGRTYEQYF.

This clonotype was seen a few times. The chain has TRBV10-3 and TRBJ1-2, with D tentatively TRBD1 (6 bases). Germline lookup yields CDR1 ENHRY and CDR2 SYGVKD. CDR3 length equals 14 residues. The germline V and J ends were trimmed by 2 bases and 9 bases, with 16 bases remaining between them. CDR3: CAISETGLAISYTF. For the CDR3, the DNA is TGTGCCATCAGTGAGACAGGGCTAGCTATAAGCTACACCTTC.

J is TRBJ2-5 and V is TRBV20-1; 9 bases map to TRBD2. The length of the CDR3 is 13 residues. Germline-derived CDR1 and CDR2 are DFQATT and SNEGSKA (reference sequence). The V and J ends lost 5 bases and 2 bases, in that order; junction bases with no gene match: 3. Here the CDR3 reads CSAAGGDQETQYF. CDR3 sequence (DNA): TGCAGTGCTGCGGGGGGGGATCAAGAGACCCAGTACTTC.

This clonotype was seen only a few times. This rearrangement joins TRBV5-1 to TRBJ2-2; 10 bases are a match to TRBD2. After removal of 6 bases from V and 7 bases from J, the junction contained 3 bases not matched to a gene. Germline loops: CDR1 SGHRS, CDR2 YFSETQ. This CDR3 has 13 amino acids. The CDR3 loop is CASTLAGNGELFF. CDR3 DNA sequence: TGCGCCAGCACACTAGCGGGAAACGGGGAGCTGTTTTTT.

CDR3 DNA: TGTGCCAGCAGCCTTCTCCGGGAGCCTCGTCTTTATACGCAGTATTTT. Its protein product is CASSLLREPRLYTQYF. The chain carries TRBV5-5 and TRBJ2-3; weak D call: TRBD2 (6 bases). V was pared by 4 bases and J by 7 bases, with 22 bases between. The CDR3 is 16 residues long. Germline loops: CDR1 SGHKS, CDR2 YYEKEE (reference sequence).

The CDR3 is CASSLASNSGTGELFF. The CDR3 nucleotides are TGCGCCAGCAGCTTGGCCTCCAATAGTGGAACCGGGGAGCTGTTTTTT. J is TRBJ2-2 and V is TRBV5-1; no clear D gene. The germline V gene encodes CDR1 SGHRS and CDR2 YFSETQ. The CDR3 spans 16 residues. V was clipped by 0 bases and J by 5 bases, with 14 bases between them.

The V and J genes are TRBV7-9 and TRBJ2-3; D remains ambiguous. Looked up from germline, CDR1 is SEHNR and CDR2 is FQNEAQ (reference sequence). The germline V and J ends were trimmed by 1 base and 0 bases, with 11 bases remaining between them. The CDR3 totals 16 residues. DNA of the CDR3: TGTGCCAGCAGCTTAGTTGGTAGCTTAAGCACAGATACGCAGTATTTT. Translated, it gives CASSLVGSLSTDTQYF.

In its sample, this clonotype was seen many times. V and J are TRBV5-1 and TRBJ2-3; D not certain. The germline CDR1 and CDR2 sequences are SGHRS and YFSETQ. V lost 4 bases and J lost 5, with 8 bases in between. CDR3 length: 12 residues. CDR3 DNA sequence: TGCGCCAGCAGCCCCCGAGTAGATACGCAGTATTTT. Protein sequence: CASSPRVDTQYF.